This T cell receptor (beta chain) was documented in a study of monozygotic twins with cystic fibrosis. General study points: No link emerged between shared CDR3 counts and age, concordance or severity.

Germline assignment: CDR1 LGHNA and CDR2 YNFKEQ. This CDR3 is 17 amino acids long. V was clipped by 0 bases and J by 4 bases, with 13 bases between them. Here immunoSEQ multiplex PCR was the method, and the copy in TCRdb shows in-frame clones only, minus some. The sample contains 13,000 or so clones, approximately 92% of which appear only once. Details on this clone: What it binds is not known.

V and J are TRBV4-2 and TRBJ2-6; D remains ambiguous. The specimen sequenced was blood. The TCR was taken from a boy aged 5-17 years with cystic fibrosis. CDR3 sequence reads: CASSQDRVTAGANVLTF. The CDR3 region has the DNA TGTGCCAGCAGCCAAGATAGGGTTACCGCCGGGGCCAACGTCCTGACTTTC.